This entry is about one TCR beta chain. What it binds is not known. Trimming removed 1 base from V and 8 bases from J; junction bases left unmatched: 13. CDR1 is DFQATT, CDR2 SNEGSKA, per germline (reference sequence). The CDR3 is made up of 16 amino acids. The sample comes from a study of response to subunit inactivated influenza vaccine. General observations from the study: Authors suggested few new T cells are recruited by each seasonal influenza vaccination.

TCRdb ran MiXCR on the RT-PCR reads and lists one entry per CDR3 protein. The sample gives fewer than 700,000 distinct CDR3 sequences, roughly 13% of which show up once; roughly 13% is in the top ten. The TCR comes from a man aged 50 or older who received an inactivated influenza vaccine. This specimen consisted of PBMCs from blood, obtained 40 to 50 days after vaccination. The chain is built from TRBV20-1 and TRBJ1-5; 8 bases match TRBD1. The CDR3 DNA reads as TGCAGTGCTAGAGGGGGCGGGACAGGTAACAAAGAGCCCCAGCATTTT. It translates to CSARGGGTGNKEPQHF.